The rows below give T cell receptor beta chains drawn from one sample of a study of CD8 T cells in Susac syndrome. TCRdb re-called the immunoSEQ multiplex PCR reads through MiXCR, storing one row per CDR3 protein. This table holds hundreds of thousands of distinct CDR3 sequences, roughly 93% found once. Input material: CD4+ T cells from PBMCs. The receptor source for this set is a human donor with Susac syndrome. Both conserved end residues are part of each CDR3. A D gene is named only where the DNA matches it firmly. Clone size is given for some rows only: seen once, a few or many times, or a class if the clone is expanded.

TRBJ2-5	-	TRBD2	TRBV5-4	TGTGCCAGCAGCTTGGCTGGGCGGGGGGGCCGGGAGACCCAGTACTTC	CASSLAGRGGRETQYF
TRBJ1-6	-	-	TRBV6-6	TGTGCCAGCAGTTACCCGCCCGGGGGCGGATCACCCCTCCACTTT	CASSYPPGGGSPLHF
TRBJ1-6	once	TRBD1	TRBV20-1	TGCAGTGCCGGGACAGGAGGGTCACCCCTCCACTTT	CSAGTGGSPLHF
TRBJ1-2	-	TRBD1	TRBV9	TGTGCCAGCAGCGTAGACCAGGACGGGACAGTACGTGGCTACACCTTC	CASSVDQDGTVRGYTF
TRBJ1-4	-	-	TRBV30	TGTGCCTCCTGGGCAGGGCCATCCGAGGAGGAAAAACTGTTTTTT	CASWAGPSEEEKLFF
TRBJ1-2	-	-	TRBV6-5	TGTGCCACCCAAGGAGGAGGGAGGGGTGGCTACACCTTC	CATQGGGRGGYTF
TRBJ2-7	-	TRBD2	TRBV6-5	TGTGCCAGCAGTCGTGCGGGGGGGCGCGAGCAGTACTTC	CASSRAGGREQYF
TRBJ2-1	-	-	TRBV6-5	TGTGCCAGCAGCGGATTAGGTTCCTACAATGAGCAGTTCTTC	CASSGLGSYNEQFF
TRBJ1-4	-	TRBD1	TRBV30	TGTGCCTGGAACCCTGGACAGGGGATAGACGAAAAACTGTTTTTT	CAWNPGQGIDEKLFF
TRBJ1-5	once	-	TRBV28	TGTGCCAGCACCCCCCAGGGGAGCAATCAGCCCCAGCATTTT	CASTPQGSNQPQHF
TRBJ1-1	-	-	TRBV6-5	TGTGCCAGCATCCCCGAGGGGGGGAACACTGAAGCTTTCTTT	CASIPEGGNTEAFF
TRBJ2-5	-	TRBD1	TRBV6-6	TGTGCCAGCAGTTACTTGGGACAGGCCCAAGAGACCCAGTACTTC	CASSYLGQAQETQYF
TRBJ1-6	-	-	TRBV7-2	TGTGCCAGCAGCTTATATGGGGTGGATAATTCACCCCTCCACTTT	CASSLYGVDNSPLHF
TRBJ2-1	-	-	TRBV4-3	TGCGCCAGCAGCCAAGTATCGGGTGGCGAGCAGTTCTTC	CASSQVSGGEQFF
TRBJ1-2	-	TRBD1	TRBV7-3	TGTGCCAGCAGCCCAGGCGGCAGGGGGGACGTTGGCTACACCTTC	CASSPGGRGDVGYTF
TRBJ1-5	-	-	TRBV6-5	TGTGCCAGCAGTTACTCGAGAGGGGGCAATCAGCCCCAGCATTTT	CASSYSRGGNQPQHF
TRBJ2-7	-	TRBD1	TRBV5-1	TGCGCCAGCAGCCGAGCCCCCTTCCGGGACAGGGGCTCCTACGAGCAGTACTTC	CASSRAPFRDRGSYEQYF
TRBJ2-1	-	-	TRBV11-2	TGTGCCAGCAGCTTAGAGCCGACGAGTTTGACAGGCAAGTTCTTC	CASSLEPTSLTGKFF
TRBJ1-5	-	-	TRBV6-2/TRBV6-3	TGTGCCAGCGGACTATTGCATCAGCCCCAGCATTTT	CASGLLHQPQHF
TRBJ2-1	-	TRBD1	TRBV6-4	TGTGCCAGCAGACCGGGACAGGGTTCGGTTGAGCAGTTCTTC	CASRPGQGSVEQFF
TRBJ2-5	-	TRBD2	TRBV7-2	TGTGCCAGCAGCGACAGGACTAGCGGGCGGGAGACCCAGTACTTC	CASSDRTSGRETQYF
TRBJ2-1	-	TRBD1	TRBV20-1	TGCAGTGCCGACCCCGGGACAGGAGTCAATGAGCAGTTCTTC	CSADPGTGVNEQFF
TRBJ1-1	-	-	TRBV7-2	TGTGCCAGCAGCTTAGGCGGCCTTATGAACACTGAAGCTTTCTTT	CASSLGGLMNTEAFF
TRBJ2-1	-	-	TRBV7-3	TGTGCCAGCAGCCGTTCGGGACAACCCTACAATGAGCAGTTCTTC	CASSRSGQPYNEQFF